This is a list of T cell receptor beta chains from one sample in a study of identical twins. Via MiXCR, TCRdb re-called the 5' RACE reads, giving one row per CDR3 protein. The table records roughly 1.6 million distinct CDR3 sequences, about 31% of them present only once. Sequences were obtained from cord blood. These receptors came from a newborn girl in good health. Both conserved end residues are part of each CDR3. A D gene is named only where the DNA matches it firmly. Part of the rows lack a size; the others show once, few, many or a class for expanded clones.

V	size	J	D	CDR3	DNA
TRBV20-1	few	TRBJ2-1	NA	CSTGPQAGEQFF	TGCAGTACGGGGCCCCAAGCGGGTGAGCAGTTCTTC
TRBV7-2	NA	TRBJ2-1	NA	CASSSGISEQFF	TGTGCCAGCAGCTCGGGTATTTCCGAGCAGTTCTTC
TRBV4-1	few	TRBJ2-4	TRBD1	CASSPKRTGSKNIQYF	TGCGCCAGCAGCCCGAAACGGACAGGGAGCAAAAACATTCAGTACTTC
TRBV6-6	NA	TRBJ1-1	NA	CASSYSSSGMNTEAFF	TGTGCCAGCAGTTACTCGAGTAGTGGGATGAACACTGAAGCTTTCTTT
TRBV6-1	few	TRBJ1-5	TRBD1	CASSEGQAFNQPQHF	TGTGCCAGCAGTGAGGGACAGGCGTTTAATCAGCCCCAGCATTTT
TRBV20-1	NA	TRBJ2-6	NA	CSAITGKLGGANALTF	TGCAGTGCTATTACGGGGAAGCTCGGTGGGGCCAACGCCCTGACTTTC
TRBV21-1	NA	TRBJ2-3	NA	CASSKAGLAGGPDTQYF	TGTGCCAGCAGCAAAGCAGGACTAGCGGGAGGCCCAGATACGCAGTATTTT
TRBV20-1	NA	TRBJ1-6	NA	CSARDPGEGRPLHF	TGCAGTGCTAGAGATCCAGGGGAGGGTAGGCCCCTCCACTTT
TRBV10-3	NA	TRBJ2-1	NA	CAISPRSDALNEQFF	TGTGCCATCAGCCCCCGATCCGACGCCCTCAATGAGCAGTTCTTC
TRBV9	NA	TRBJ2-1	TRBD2	CASSHDSGVSYNEQFF	TGTGCCAGCAGCCATGATAGCGGGGTGTCCTACAATGAGCAGTTCTTC
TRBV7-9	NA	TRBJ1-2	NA	CASSAEKHGYTF	TGTGCCAGCAGCGCCGAAAAGCACGGCTACACCTTC
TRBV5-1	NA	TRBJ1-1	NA	CASSPRSSMNTEAFF	TGCGCCAGCAGCCCCCGGTCGTCTATGAACACTGAAGCTTTCTTT
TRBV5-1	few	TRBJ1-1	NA	CASSLRTDRNTEAFF	TGCGCCAGCAGCTTGCGGACGGACAGGAACACTGAAGCTTTCTTT
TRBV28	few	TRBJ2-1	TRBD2	CASSPPTSGHYNEQFF	TGTGCCAGCAGTCCCCCGACTAGCGGGCATTACAATGAGCAGTTCTTC
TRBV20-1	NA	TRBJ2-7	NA	CSTTSTTYEQYF	TGCAGTACGACATCTACGACCTACGAGCAGTACTTC